These T cell receptor beta chains were read from a single sample in a study of T cell clones after liver transplantation. Repertoires were generated with immunoSEQ multiplex PCR, while TCRdb's copy carries only in-frame clones and drops some. Among fewer than 110,000 clones listed, about 81% were seen once. Sample: CD4+ T cells from blood, taken approximately 4 years after liver transplant. All receptors derive from a human patient who received a liver transplant. Part of the T cell pool may stem from the graft donor. The CDR3 runs from the conserved cysteine through the conserved F or W.

cdr3_aa	v_call
CASSIQSKGMSGEQYF	TRBV7-8
CASSPGQGLYNSPLHF	TRBV5-1
CSVRAGGAGSYEQYF	TRBV29-1
CASSLGQGNYGYTF	TRBV5-1
CATSRDRGSEAFF	TRBV15
CASSPTIRGASSEKLFF	TRBV18
CASKTGAYGYTF	TRBV27
CASSLSPAVPNTEAFF	TRBV27
CASSWDSSRGAEAFF	TRBV5-5
CASSLDSRLYEQFF	TRBV11-2
CATHKTARTYEQYF	TRBV27
CASSSGLELIDTQYF	TRBV7-6
CASSLGGLALYNEQFF	TRBV5-1
CASSLSYGQPQHF	TRBV27
CSVEASDPYTEAFF	TRBV29-1
CASSLGTSGSTNTGELFF	TRBV5-1
CASSLVRGNQPQHF	TRBV7-8
CASSLVGQGINEQFF	TRBV7-9
CASSQEGTGGFDGYTF	TRBV4-1
CASSQDAAGQGTNGYTF	TRBV4-2
CASSSGQNQPQHF	TRBV7-7
CASNHLQDTGELFF	TRBV10-2
CASSLERGADHTGELFF	TRBV7-9
CASSILAGGTDTQYF	TRBV5-1
CASSLGWSSGANVLTF	TRBV11-2
CASLGGAASTDTQYF	TRBV19
CASSSGGSYSYEQYF	TRBV9
CAWNVQGGNYEQYF	TRBV30
CATSRDLGGRTGNTIYF	TRBV15
CASSQETQGRGSPLHF	TRBV4-3
CASSPKGLISNQPQHF	TRBV7-8
CASSQSYLRGHNTGELFF	TRBV23-1
CASTPPSGGELFF	TRBV2
CASSAVRADTQYF	TRBV19
CASSLGGKDQPQHF	TRBV28
CASSLGVLTRDYEQFF	TRBV5-1
CASTLRGLATETQYF	TRBV11-2
CASRLAWGSLAKNIQYF	TRBV12-2
CASSIRPNSNQPQHF	TRBV19
CSVRQGETQYF	TRBV29-1
CASSQASSGGAYNEQFF	TRBV4-2
CASSPGTSQETQYF	TRBV5-1
CAWRGSRWGTEAFF	TRBV30
CASRRESSYEQYF	TRBV5-4
CASSFRAGGSYNEQFF	TRBV27
CASSPFLAGGPGTGELFF	TRBV11-2
CATSGSVGHTQYF	TRBV5-1
CASSPALGTVNTGELFF	TRBV18
CASGTRTLAKNIQYF	TRBV6-5
CASSQGGTGGNF	TRBV4-1
CASSLRDRANEKLFF	TRBV5-6
CASSLPDMNTEAFF	TRBV5-1
CSVGTGYGGAEAFF	TRBV29-1